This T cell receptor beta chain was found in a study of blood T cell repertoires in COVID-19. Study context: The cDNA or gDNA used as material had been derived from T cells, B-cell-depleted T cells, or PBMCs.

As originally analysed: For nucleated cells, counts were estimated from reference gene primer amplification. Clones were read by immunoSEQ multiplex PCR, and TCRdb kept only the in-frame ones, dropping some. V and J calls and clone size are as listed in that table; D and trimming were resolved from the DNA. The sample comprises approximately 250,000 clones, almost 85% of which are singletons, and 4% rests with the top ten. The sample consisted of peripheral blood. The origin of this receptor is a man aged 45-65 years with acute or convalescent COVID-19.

The DNA of the CDR3 is TGTGCCAGCTGTAGACAGAGGGGGACTGAAGCTTTCTTT. Translating gives CASCRQRGTEAFF. This chain uses TRBV12-3 or TRBV12-4 with TRBJ1-1, with TRBD1 as a possible D gene (6 bases). Trimming pared 8 bases from V and 5 bases from J, leaving 15 bases between. The length of the CDR3 is 13 residues.